These 25 T cell receptor beta chains came from one sample sequenced in a study of naive and memory T cell subsets. Two oligonucleotides, mixed equimolar, formed the beta constant-region primer covering TRBC1 and TRBC2. TCRdb analysed the UMI-ligation and nested PCR reads with MiXCR anew, one entry per CDR3 protein. Of around 160,000 distinct CDR3 sequences listed, over 15% are singletons. What was sequenced was naive CD4+ T cells from blood. These receptors all stem from a human donor in good health.

V gene TRBV5-1 combines with J gene TRBJ2-5; D ambiguous. The CDR3 totals 13 residues. Deletions cut 0 bases from V and 7 bases from J, with 10 bases between. The germline gives CDR1 SGHRS, CDR2 YFSETQ. This CDR3 reads CASSLAVAGTQYF. In DNA, the CDR3 is TGCGCCAGCAGCTTGGCCGTAGCAGGGACCCAGTACTTC. The full variable domain, in which reference TRBV5-1 and TRBJ2-5 provide the parts outside the CDR3, is KAGVTQTPRYLIKTRGQQVTLSCSPISGHRSVSWYQQTPGQGLQFLFEYFSETQRNKGNFPGRFSGRQFSNSRSEMNVSTLELGDSALYLCASSLAVAGTQYFGPGTRLLVL.

This clonotype occurred a few times. This rearrangement joins TRBV20-1 to TRBJ2-7, with TRBD1 identical over 8 bases. The CDR3 extends over 14 amino acids. The germline V gene encodes CDR1 DFQATT and CDR2 SNEGSKA (reference sequence). J was trimmed by 2 bases and V by 2 bases; bases with no gene match: 5. The DNA for the CDR3 is TGCAGTGCTAGATCGGACAGGGCACCCTACGAGCAGTACTTC. Protein sequence: CSARSDRAPYEQYF.

This clonotype came up a few times. This rearrangement joins TRBV3-1 to TRBJ2-7, with unresolved D. The germline CDR1 and CDR2 sequences are LGHDT and YNNKEL (reference sequence). This CDR3 spans 13 amino acids. Trimming shortened V by 3 bases and J by 2 bases, and 8 bases separated the two germline ends. CDR3 DNA sequence: TGTGCCAGCAGCCAGGGTCCCCCCTACGAGCAGTACTTC. It translates to CASSQGPPYEQYF.

This sequence joins TRBV5-1 and TRBJ1-4; a weak D match, TRBD1 (5 bases). The length of the CDR3 is 16 residues. Germline CDR1 and CDR2: SGHRS and YFSETQ. Trimming pared 3 bases from V and 0 bases from J, leaving 12 bases between. The DNA for the CDR3 is TGCGCCAGCAGCTGGACACCAGTTGCAACTAATGAAAAACTGTTTTTT. It specifies CASSWTPVATNEKLFF.

This chain connects TRBV5-4 to TRBJ2-7, with 7 bases that match TRBD2. The CDR3 runs to 16 residues. V was clipped by 3 bases and J by 8 bases; unmatched bases: 17. Germline lookup yields CDR1 SGHNT and CDR2 YYREEE (reference sequence). For the CDR3, the DNA is TGTGCCAGCAGCTACCTCAAGACTAGCTGGGTCAGTCAGCAGTACTTC. This translates into CASSYLKTSWVSQQYF.

The rearrangement links TRBV10-3 to TRBJ1-2; a weak D match, TRBD1 (5 bases). Germline CDR1 is ENHRY and CDR2 is SYGVKD. The V end lost 4 bases, the J end lost 5 bases, and 8 bases lay between the germline ends. There are 12 residues in the CDR3. CDR3 loop: CAISAEGYGYTF. Here the CDR3 DNA reads TGTGCCATCAGTGCAGAGGGGTATGGCTACACCTTC.

This clonotype has just a few counts. The rearrangement joins TRBV5-6 to TRBJ2-5; the D gene is possibly TRBD2 (6 bases). The CDR3 length is 16 residues. Trimming shortened V by 3 bases and J by 3 bases, and 18 bases separated the two germline ends. Germline V gene sequence: CDR1 SGHDT, CDR2 YYEEEE. This CDR3 is CASSSLPGTYKETQYF. CDR3 bases: TGTGCCAGCAGCTCTTTACCCGGGACTTATAAAGAGACCCAGTACTTC.

The DNA for the CDR3 is TGTGCCAGCAGCCAACAGGGGGCAAACACTGAAGCTTTCTTT. Protein: CASSQQGANTEAFF. The V gene is TRBV5-5, the J gene TRBJ1-1; 9 bases fit TRBD1. The CDR3 length is 14 residues. CDR1 and CDR2 from the germline V gene are SGHKS and YYEKEE (reference sequence). J gave up 2 bases and V 4 bases, and 3 bases lay outside the gene matches.

The CDR3 reads CSAMTGETQYF. CDR3 nucleotide sequence: TGCAGTGCCATGACCGGGGAGACCCAGTACTTC. The chain couples TRBV20-1 to TRBJ2-5; unclear D gene. V was clipped by 6 bases and J by 5 bases, with 10 bases between them. The V gene's germline CDR1 is DFQATT and CDR2 SNEGSKA (reference sequence). The CDR3 consists of 11 residues.

The chain combines TRBV11-2 with TRBJ2-1, with D perhaps TRBD2 (6 bases). Germline CDR1 SGHAT, CDR2 FQNNGV. Trimming stripped 5 bases from V and 8 bases from J, with 13 bases between. The CDR3 sequence is 13 residues long. The CDR3 coding sequence is TGTGCCAGCAGCCCCGCGGGGAACCATGAGCAGTTCTTC. Translating it yields CASSPAGNHEQFF.

A few counts support this clonotype. The chain uses TRBV2 and TRBJ2-3, with a possible D match to TRBD1 (6 bases). V dropped 7 bases and J dropped 2 bases, with 10 bases sitting between them. This CDR3 contains 13 residues. From germline, CDR1 is SNHLY and CDR2 FYNNEI. The DNA for the CDR3 is TGTGCCAGCAAGAGGGACACCACAGATACGCAGTATTTT. This translates into CASKRDTTDTQYF. Combining the CDR3 with reference TRBV2 and TRBJ2-3 gives the whole variable domain EPEVTQTPSHQVTQMGQEVILRCVPISNHLYFYWYRQILGQKVEFLVSFYNNEISEKSEIFDDQFSVERPDGSNFTLKIRSTKLEDSAMYFCASKRDTTDTQYFGPGTRLTVL.

The V call is TRBV12-3 or TRBV12-4, the J call TRBJ2-5; D is possibly TRBD2 (6 bases). The CDR3 has 16 amino acids. With 2 bases removed from V and 1 base from J, the gap between germline ends came to 14 bases. The CDR3 DNA follows: TGTGCCAGCAGTTTAAAGAGGTTTAGCGGCCAAGAGACCCAGTACTTC. Its protein product is CASSLKRFSGQETQYF.

The genes are TRBV12-5 and TRBJ2-2; D may be TRBD1 (5 bases). Germline V lookup: CDR1 LGHNT, CDR2 FRNRAP. The CDR3 totals 12 residues. The V and J ends lost 1 base and 8 bases respectively, with 5 bases between them. CDR3 region: CASGLGQGELFF. CDR3 in DNA: TGTGCTAGTGGTTTGGGACAGGGGGAGCTGTTTTTT.

This clonotype showed up just a few times. The J gene is TRBJ2-4, the V gene TRBV4-1; a possible D gene is TRBD2 (5 bases). The V end was cut by 1 base, the J end by 1 base, with 14 bases between. Germline values: CDR1 MGHRA, CDR2 YSYEKL. The CDR3 has 17 residues. In DNA form, the CDR3 reads TGCGCCAGCAGCCAAGGAGGCTGGAGGAGGGCCAAAAACATTCAGTACTTC. Amino acids: CASSQGGWRRAKNIQYF.

V and J are TRBV28 and TRBJ1-4; D gene uncertain. The CDR3 is 16 residues long. Germline values: CDR1 MDHEN, CDR2 SYDVKM. Trimming removed 4 bases at V and 1 base at J, with 13 bases between. The CDR3 here is CASSSQHGGTNEKLFF. The CDR3 bases are TGTGCCAGCAGTTCCCAACATGGAGGAACTAATGAAAAACTGTTTTTT.

The rearrangement links TRBV7-8 to TRBJ2-7; perhaps TRBD2 as D (7 bases). The germline V and J ends were trimmed by 1 base and 9 bases, with 19 bases remaining between them. Per germline, CDR1 SGHVS and CDR2 FQNEAQ. The CDR3 totals 15 residues. This chain's CDR3 is CASSLEGGGRPWQYF. The CDR3 DNA follows: TGTGCCAGCAGCTTAGAAGGGGGAGGGCGCCCTTGGCAGTACTTC. The whole variable domain, remainder taken from reference TRBV7-8 and TRBJ2-7, is GAGVSQSPRYKVAKRGQDVALRCDPISGHVSLFWYQQALGQGPEFLTYFQNEAQLDKSGLPSDRFFAERPEGSVSTLKIQRTQQEDSAVYLCASSLEGGGRPWQYFGPGTRLTVT.

V gene TRBV20-1 combines with J gene TRBJ2-1; D ambiguous. The CDR3 loop spans 12 amino acids. Germline CDR1 is DFQATT and CDR2 is SNEGSKA (reference sequence). V dropped 0 bases and J dropped 7 bases, with 7 bases sitting between them. In DNA, the CDR3 is TGCAGTGCTAGAGATCCCCTAAATGAGCAGTTCTTC. Amino acid sequence: CSARDPLNEQFF.

The DNA for the CDR3 is TGCAGTGCTGCACAGGCCTCCAGGGGAGCGGAGACCCAGTACTTC. This sequence encodes CSAAQASRGAETQYF. The chain has TRBV20-1 and TRBJ2-5; D is possibly TRBD1 (6 bases). Germline V gene data show CDR1 as DFQATT and CDR2 as SNEGSKA (reference sequence). This CDR3 has 15 residues. Trimming shortened V by 5 bases and J by 5 bases, and 21 bases separated the two germline ends.

CDR3 bases: TGCAGTGCTCCTCACAGGGGGCCTTACGAGCAGTACTTC. It codes for CSAPHRGPYEQYF. The chain employs TRBV20-1 and TRBJ2-7; 9 positions match TRBD1. The length of the CDR3 is 13 residues. Germline V lookup: CDR1 DFQATT, CDR2 SNEGSKA (reference sequence). V shed 5 bases, J shed 4 bases, and the junction held 6 bases outside the gene matches.

This chain joins TRBV5-1 and TRBJ2-1; 9 nucleotides match TRBD2. The germline gives CDR1 SGHRS, CDR2 YFSETQ. V was clipped by 2 bases and J by 4 bases; unmatched bases: 4. This CDR3 has 15 residues. The DNA for the CDR3 is TGCGCCAGCAGCTTACTAGCGGGCAGGTACAATGAGCAGTTCTTC. Translation: CASSLLAGRYNEQFF.

In this sample, this clonotype turned up a few times. This chain uses TRBV20-1 with TRBJ2-5; TRBD1 or TRBD2 may be the D gene (6 bases each). The V gene's germline CDR1 is DFQATT and CDR2 SNEGSKA (reference sequence). This CDR3 is built from 11 residues. CDR3 protein: CSGGGQETQYF. DNA of the CDR3: TGCAGCGGAGGGGGGCAAGAGACCCAGTACTTC.

The J gene is TRBJ2-7, the V gene TRBV11-1; 10 bases are shared with TRBD2. The CDR3 length is 16 residues. The germline V gene has CDR1 SGHAT and CDR2 FQDESV (reference sequence). With 4 bases clipped from V and 2 bases from J, the junction kept 8 bases outside the gene matches. CDR3 nucleotide sequence: TGTGCCAGCAGCTCCCCAGGGAGCGGGAGGGCCTACGAGCAGTACTTC. Translating gives CASSSPGSGRAYEQYF.

The V and J genes are TRBV14 and TRBJ1-2; TRBD1 agrees at 8 bases. V shed 1 base and J 2 bases; nucleotides not matched to a gene: 6. The CDR3 runs to 16 residues. Germline CDR1 and CDR2: SGHDN and FVKESK. The CDR3 DNA sequence: TGTGCCAGCAGCCAAGCCGGGACAGGAGGAAACTATGGCTACACCTTC. It encodes CASSQAGTGGNYGYTF.

The rearrangement joins TRBV28 to TRBJ1-5; TRBD1 might be the D (6 bases). V lost 6 bases, J lost 6 bases, and 12 bases lay in between. The CDR3 extends over 13 amino acids. CDR1 is MDHEN, CDR2 SYDVKM, per germline. The CDR3 spells CASRESRGQPQHF. CDR3 sequence (DNA): TGTGCCAGCAGGGAATCCAGGGGTCAGCCCCAGCATTTT.

The V and J genes are TRBV29-1 and TRBJ2-1; 8 nucleotides agree with TRBD2. This CDR3 region has 16 residues. Germline V CDR1 and CDR2: SQVTM, ANQGSEA. V was pared by 0 bases and J by 0 bases, with 4 bases of the junction left unmatched. CDR3 coding DNA: TGCAGCGTTGAAGATTACGGGAGGGCCTCCTACAATGAGCAGTTCTTC. As protein: CSVEDYGRASYNEQFF.